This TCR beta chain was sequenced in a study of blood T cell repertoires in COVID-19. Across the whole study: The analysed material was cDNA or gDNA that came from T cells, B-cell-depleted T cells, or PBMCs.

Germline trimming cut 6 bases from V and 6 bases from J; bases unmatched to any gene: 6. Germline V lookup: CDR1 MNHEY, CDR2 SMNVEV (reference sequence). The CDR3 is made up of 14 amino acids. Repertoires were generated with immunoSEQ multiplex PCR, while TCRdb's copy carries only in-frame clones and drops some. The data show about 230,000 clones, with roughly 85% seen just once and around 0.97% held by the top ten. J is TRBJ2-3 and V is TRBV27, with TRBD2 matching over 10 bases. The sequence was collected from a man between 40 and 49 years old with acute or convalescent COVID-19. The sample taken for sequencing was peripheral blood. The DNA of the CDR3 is TGTGCCAGCAGCCAAACTAGCGGGGAGGATACGCAGTATTTT. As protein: CASSQTSGEDTQYF.